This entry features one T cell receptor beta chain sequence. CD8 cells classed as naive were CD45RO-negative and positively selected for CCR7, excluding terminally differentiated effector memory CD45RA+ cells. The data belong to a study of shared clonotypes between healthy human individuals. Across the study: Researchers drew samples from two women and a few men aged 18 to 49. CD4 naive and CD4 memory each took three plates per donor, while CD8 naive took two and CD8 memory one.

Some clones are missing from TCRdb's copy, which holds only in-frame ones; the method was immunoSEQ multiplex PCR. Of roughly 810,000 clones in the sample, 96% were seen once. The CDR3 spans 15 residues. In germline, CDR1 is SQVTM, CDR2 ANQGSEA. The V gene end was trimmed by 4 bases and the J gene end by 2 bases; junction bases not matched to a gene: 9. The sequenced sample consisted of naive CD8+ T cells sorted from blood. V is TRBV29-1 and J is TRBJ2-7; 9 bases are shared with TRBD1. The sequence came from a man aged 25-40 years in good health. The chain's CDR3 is CSVVAPGQGTYEQYF. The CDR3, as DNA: TGCAGCGTTGTCGCTCCGGGACAGGGCACCTACGAGCAGTACTTC.